This TCR beta chain was recorded in a study of T cell repertoires in cytomegalovirus infection. The sample holds a few counts of this clonotype. The antigen remains unidentified. From the reads, TCRdb called clonotypes with MiXCR, one entry per CDR3 protein. The profile shows approximately 990,000 distinct CDR3 sequences, roughly 30% of them singletons. Sequenced material: cultured CD8+ T cells from PBMCs, taken from culture after CMV antigen stimulation. The clonotype comes from a human donor in good health (CMV status not recorded). Some clones in this sample may be carry-over from other donors' samples.

The CDR3 DNA sequence: TGTGCCAGCAGTTACACCGGGACAGCATCTTACGAGCAGTACGTC. Protein product: CASSYTGTASYEQYV. The chain carries TRBV6-2 or TRBV6-3 and TRBJ2-7, with TRBD1 matching 7 bases. This CDR3 comprises 15 residues. Unmatched junction bases numbered 8, after V lost 2 bases and J lost 4 bases. The germline gives CDR1 MNHEY, CDR2 SVGEGT.